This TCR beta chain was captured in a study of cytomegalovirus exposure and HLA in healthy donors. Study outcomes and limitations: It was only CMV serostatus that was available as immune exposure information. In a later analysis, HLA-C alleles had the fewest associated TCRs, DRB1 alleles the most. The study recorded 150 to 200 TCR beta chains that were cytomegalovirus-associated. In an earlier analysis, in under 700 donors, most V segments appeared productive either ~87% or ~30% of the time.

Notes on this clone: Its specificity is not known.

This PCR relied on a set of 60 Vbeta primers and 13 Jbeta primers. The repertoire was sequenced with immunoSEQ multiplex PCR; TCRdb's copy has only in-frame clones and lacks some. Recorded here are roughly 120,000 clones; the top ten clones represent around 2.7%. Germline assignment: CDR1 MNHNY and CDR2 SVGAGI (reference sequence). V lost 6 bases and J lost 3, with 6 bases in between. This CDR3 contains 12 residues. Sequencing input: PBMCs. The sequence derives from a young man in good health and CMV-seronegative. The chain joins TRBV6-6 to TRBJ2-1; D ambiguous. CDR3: CASSPNYNEQFF. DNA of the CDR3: TGTGCCAGCAGCCCTAACTACAATGAGCAGTTCTTC.